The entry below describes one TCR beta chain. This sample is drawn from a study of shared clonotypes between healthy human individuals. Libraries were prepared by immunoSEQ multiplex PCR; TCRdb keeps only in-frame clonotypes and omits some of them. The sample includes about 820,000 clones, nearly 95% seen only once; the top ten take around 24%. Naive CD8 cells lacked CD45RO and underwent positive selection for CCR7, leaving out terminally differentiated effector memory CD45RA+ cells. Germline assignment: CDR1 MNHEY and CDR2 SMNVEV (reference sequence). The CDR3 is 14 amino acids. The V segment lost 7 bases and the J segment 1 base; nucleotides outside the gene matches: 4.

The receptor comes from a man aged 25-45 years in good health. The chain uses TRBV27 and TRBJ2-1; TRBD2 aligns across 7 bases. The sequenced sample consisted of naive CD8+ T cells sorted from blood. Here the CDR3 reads CASTAGASYNEQFF. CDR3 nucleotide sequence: TGTGCCAGCACCGCGGGAGCTTCCTACAATGAGCAGTTCTTC.